A single sample is the source of the 7 T cell receptor beta chains below, sequenced in a study of blood T cell repertoires in COVID-19. Clones were read by immunoSEQ multiplex PCR, and TCRdb kept only the in-frame ones, dropping some. The sample lists some 150,000 clones, 79% occurring once. The sequenced material came from peripheral blood. These receptors were taken from a man in his fifties with active or convalescent COVID-19.

The chain is built from TRBV27 and TRBJ2-3, with TRBD1 matching over 8 bases. CDR1 and CDR2 from the germline V gene are MNHEY and SMNVEV (reference sequence). The CDR3 sequence is 19 residues long. Trimming removed 5 bases from V and 2 bases from J; junction bases left unmatched: 18. This chain's CDR3 is CASSPLMAPGGPPTDTQYF. For the CDR3, the DNA is TGTGCCAGCAGTCCACTAATGGCCCCAGGGGGCCCCCCCACAGATACGCAGTATTTT.

This chain connects TRBV30 to TRBJ2-7, with D perhaps matching TRBD1 (6 bases). Germline V gene data show CDR1 as GTSNPN and CDR2 as SVGIG (reference sequence). Deletions cut 3 bases from V and 3 bases from J, with 15 bases between. The length of the CDR3 is 14 residues. The CDR3 here is CAWRPQGWRYEQYF. The CDR3 bases are TGTGCCTGGAGACCACAGGGCTGGCGCTACGAGCAGTACTTC.

This clone was recorded once. This chain joins TRBV28 and TRBJ2-1; 7 bases fit TRBD2. This CDR3 has 14 amino acids. Germline V CDR1 and CDR2: MDHEN, SYDVKM. V shed 5 bases and J 5 bases; nucleotides not matched to a gene: 6. Written as DNA, the CDR3 is TGTGCCAGCAGTAGCGGGACCCCCAACAATGAGCAGTTCTTC. Translation gives CASSSGTPNNEQFF.

V and J are TRBV5-1 and TRBJ2-3; 8 nucleotides match TRBD2. The CDR3 has 16 residues. Germline V gene data show CDR1 as SGHRS and CDR2 as YFSETQ. V was clipped by 0 bases and J by 4 bases; unmatched bases: 7. The CDR3 region has the DNA TGCGCCAGCAGCTTGGGTGGCGGGAGGACCCCAGATACGCAGTATTTT. It specifies CASSLGGGRTPDTQYF.

This clone was seen only once. This chain connects TRBV11-2 to TRBJ2-3; TRBD2 matches 11 bases. Germline CDR1 SGHAT, CDR2 FQNNGV. V was clipped by 3 bases and J by 4 bases; unmatched bases: 9. The CDR3 is 17 residues long. Here the CDR3 reads CASSFDGLAGAPDTQYF. CDR3 DNA: TGTGCCAGCAGCTTCGATGGACTAGCGGGTGCTCCAGATACGCAGTATTTT.

This chain connects TRBV28 to TRBJ1-6; perhaps TRBD1 as D (6 bases). The CDR3 spans 14 residues. V lost 5 bases, J lost 4 bases, and 9 bases lay in between. CDR1 and CDR2 from the germline V gene are MDHEN and SYDVKM. The chain's CDR3 is CASSPGVYNSPLHF. The CDR3 nucleotides read TGTGCCAGCAGTCCAGGGGTTTATAATTCACCCCTCCACTTT.

The chain couples TRBV19 to TRBJ2-7; 9 bases match TRBD1. The CDR3 totals 15 residues. The V gene's germline CDR1 is LNHDA and CDR2 SQIVND (reference sequence). Germline trimming cut 4 bases from V and 3 bases from J; bases unmatched to any gene: 7. CDR3 sequence reads: CASSNPTGGGYEQYF. DNA of the CDR3: TGTGCCAGTAGTAACCCGACAGGGGGAGGCTACGAGCAGTACTTC.